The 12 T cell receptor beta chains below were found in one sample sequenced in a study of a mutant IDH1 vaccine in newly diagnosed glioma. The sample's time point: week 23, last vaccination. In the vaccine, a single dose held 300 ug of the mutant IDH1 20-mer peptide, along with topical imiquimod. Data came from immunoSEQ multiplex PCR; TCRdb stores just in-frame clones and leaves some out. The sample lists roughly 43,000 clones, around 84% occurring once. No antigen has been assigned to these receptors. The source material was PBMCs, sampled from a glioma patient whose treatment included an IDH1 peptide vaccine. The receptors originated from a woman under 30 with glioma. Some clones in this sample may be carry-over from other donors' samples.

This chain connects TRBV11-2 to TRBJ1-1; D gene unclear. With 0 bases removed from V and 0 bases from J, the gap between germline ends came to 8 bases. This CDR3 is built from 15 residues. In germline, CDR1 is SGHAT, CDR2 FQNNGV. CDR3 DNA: TGTGCCAGCAGCTTAGATCGCCGTATGAACACTGAAGCTTTCTTT. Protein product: CASSLDRRMNTEAFF.

The CDR3 nucleotides read TGTGCCAGCAGCTCGGGGGGGGCGGTTGGGACCCAGTACTTC. It is translated as CASSSGGAVGTQYF. The rearrangement links TRBV7-2 to TRBJ2-5, with 8 bases matching TRBD2. The germline CDR1 and CDR2 sequences are SGHTA and FQGNSA. V was clipped by 4 bases and J by 7 bases; unmatched bases: 8. The CDR3 has 14 amino acids.

CDR3 region: CSDLQGYNEQFF. For the CDR3, the DNA is TGCAGCGACCTACAGGGTTACAATGAGCAGTTCTTC. This chain uses TRBV29-1 with TRBJ2-1; a possible D gene is TRBD1 (6 bases). Germline-derived CDR1 and CDR2 are SQVTM and ANQGSEA. The CDR3 sequence is 12 residues long. V lost 7 bases and J 4 bases, leaving 11 bases between the germline ends.

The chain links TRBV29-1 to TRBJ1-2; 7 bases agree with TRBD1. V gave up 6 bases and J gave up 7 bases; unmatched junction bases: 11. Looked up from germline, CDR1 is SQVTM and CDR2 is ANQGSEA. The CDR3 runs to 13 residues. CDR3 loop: CSVTYRGGGGYTF. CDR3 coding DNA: TGCAGCGTGACCTACAGGGGAGGAGGTGGCTACACCTTC.

CDR3 sequence: CASSRTGPNYGYTF. DNA for the CDR3: TGTGCCAGCAGCAGGACAGGCCCTAACTATGGCTACACCTTC. This chain links TRBV6-5 with TRBJ1-2; 7 nucleotides line up with TRBD1. V lost 6 bases to trimming and J lost 0 bases; unmatched junction nucleotides: 4. Per the germline V gene, CDR1 is MNHEY and CDR2 is SVGAGI. CDR3 size: 14 residues.

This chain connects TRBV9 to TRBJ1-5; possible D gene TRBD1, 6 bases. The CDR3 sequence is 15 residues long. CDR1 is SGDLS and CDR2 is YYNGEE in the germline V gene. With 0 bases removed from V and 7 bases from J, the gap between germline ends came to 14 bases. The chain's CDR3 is CASSVEGGVGQPQHF. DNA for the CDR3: TGTGCCAGCAGCGTAGAGGGGGGCGTGGGCCAGCCCCAGCATTTT.

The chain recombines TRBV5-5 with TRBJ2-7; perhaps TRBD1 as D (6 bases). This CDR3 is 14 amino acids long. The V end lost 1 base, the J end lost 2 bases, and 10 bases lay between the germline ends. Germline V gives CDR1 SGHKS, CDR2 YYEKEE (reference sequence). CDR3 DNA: TGTGCCAGCAGCTTGATGACAGGTCCCTACGAGCAGTACTTC. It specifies CASSLMTGPYEQYF.

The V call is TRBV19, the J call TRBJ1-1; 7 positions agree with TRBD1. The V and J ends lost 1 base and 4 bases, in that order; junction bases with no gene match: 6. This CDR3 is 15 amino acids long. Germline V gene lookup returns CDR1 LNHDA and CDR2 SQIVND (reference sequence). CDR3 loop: CASSIARGLRTEAFF. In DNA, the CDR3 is TGTGCCAGTAGTATAGCGAGGGGGCTTCGCACTGAAGCTTTCTTT. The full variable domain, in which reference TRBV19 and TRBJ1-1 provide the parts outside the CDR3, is DGGITQSPKYLFRKEGQNVTLSCEQNLNHDAMYWYRQDPGQGLRLIYYSQIVNDFQKGDIAEGYSVSREKKESFPLTVTSAQKNPTAFYLCASSIARGLRTEAFFGQGTRLTVV.

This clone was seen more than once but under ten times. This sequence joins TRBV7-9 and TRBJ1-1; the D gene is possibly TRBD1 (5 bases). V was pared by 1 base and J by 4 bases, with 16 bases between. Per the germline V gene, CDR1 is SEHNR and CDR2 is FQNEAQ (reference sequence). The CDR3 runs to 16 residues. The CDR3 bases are TGTGCCAGCAGCTTAGAATGGGTGGGGCCGGTCACTGAAGCTTTCTTT. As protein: CASSLEWVGPVTEAFF.

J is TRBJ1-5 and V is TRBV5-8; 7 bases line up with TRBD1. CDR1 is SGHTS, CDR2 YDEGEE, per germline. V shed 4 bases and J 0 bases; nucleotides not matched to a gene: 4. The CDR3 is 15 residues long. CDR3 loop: CASSQGEVSNQPQHF. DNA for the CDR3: TGTGCCAGCAGCCAGGGGGAGGTTAGCAATCAGCCCCAGCATTTT.

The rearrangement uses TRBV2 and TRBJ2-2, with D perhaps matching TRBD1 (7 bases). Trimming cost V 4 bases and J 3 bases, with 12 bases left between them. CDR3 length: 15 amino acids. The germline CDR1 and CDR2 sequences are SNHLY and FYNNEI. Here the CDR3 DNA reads TGTGCCAGCAGTGGGAGGGGGCCTGACACCGGGGAGCTGTTTTTT. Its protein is CASSGRGPDTGELFF.

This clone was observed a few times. The CDR3 DNA follows: TGTGCCAGTAGTAAGACAGGGGGTGCGAACACTGAAGCTTTCTTT. Its translation is CASSKTGGANTEAFF. The J gene is TRBJ1-1, the V gene TRBV19; 9 positions match TRBD1. CDR1 and CDR2 from the germline V gene are LNHDA and SQIVND (reference sequence). CDR3 size: 15 residues. V shed 4 bases and J 1 base; nucleotides not matched to a gene: 4.